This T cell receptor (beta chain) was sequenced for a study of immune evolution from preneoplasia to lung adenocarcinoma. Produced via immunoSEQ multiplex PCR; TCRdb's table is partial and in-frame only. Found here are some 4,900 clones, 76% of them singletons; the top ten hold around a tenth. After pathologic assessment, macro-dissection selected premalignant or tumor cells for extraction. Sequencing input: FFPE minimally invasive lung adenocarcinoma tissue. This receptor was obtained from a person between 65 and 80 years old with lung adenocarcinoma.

The CDR3 DNA is TGCGCCAGCAGCGGGACTAGCATATCTAGCACAGATACGCAGTATTTT. Protein sequence: CASSGTSISSTDTQYF. The rearrangement uses TRBV5-1 and TRBJ2-3; 9 bases line up with TRBD2. Germline-derived CDR1 and CDR2 are SGHRS and YFSETQ. The ends lost 4 bases at V and 0 bases at J; junction bases unmatched: 6. The CDR3 spans 16 residues.